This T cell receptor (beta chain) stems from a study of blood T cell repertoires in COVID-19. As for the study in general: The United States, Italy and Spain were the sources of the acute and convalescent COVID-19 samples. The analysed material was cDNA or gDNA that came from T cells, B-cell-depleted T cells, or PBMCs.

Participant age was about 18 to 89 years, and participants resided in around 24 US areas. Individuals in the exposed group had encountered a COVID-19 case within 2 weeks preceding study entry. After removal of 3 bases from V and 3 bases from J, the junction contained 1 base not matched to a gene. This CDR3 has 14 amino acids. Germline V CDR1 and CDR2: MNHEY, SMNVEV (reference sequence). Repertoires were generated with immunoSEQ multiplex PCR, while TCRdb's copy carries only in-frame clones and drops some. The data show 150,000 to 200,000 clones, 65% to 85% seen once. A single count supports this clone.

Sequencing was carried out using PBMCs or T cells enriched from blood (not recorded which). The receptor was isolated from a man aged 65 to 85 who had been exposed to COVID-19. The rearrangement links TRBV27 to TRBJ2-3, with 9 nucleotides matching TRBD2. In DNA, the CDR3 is TGTGCCAGCAGTTTCCTAGCGGGAACAGATACGCAGTATTTT. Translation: CASSFLAGTDTQYF.